Listed below are T cell receptor beta chains from one sample, sequenced in a study of cytomegalovirus exposure and HLA in healthy donors. Profiled with immunoSEQ multiplex PCR; TCRdb holds only in-frame clones, not every one. The data show about 160,000 clones, with around 73% seen just once and 1.1% to 1.5% held by the top ten. Sequenced: PBMCs. Receptor source: a male donor in good health and CMV-seronegative. CDR3s include the opening cysteine and the closing phenylalanine or tryptophan. The order of the fields is CDR3 protein, CDR3 length, V gene, J gene.

CDR3: CASKRQEHGYTF
length: 12
V: TRBV19
J: TRBJ1-2

CDR3: CASSYYRIDYTF
length: 12
V: TRBV6-5
J: TRBJ1-2

CDR3: CASSLISTVYVNVLTF
length: 16
V: TRBV5-4
J: TRBJ2-6

CDR3: CASSYFTGGSEQYF
length: 14
V: TRBV7-8
J: TRBJ2-7

CDR3: CASSQDPVTSGGTYEQYF
length: 18
V: TRBV4-3
J: TRBJ2-7

CDR3: CASKQGAFGYTF
length: 12
V: TRBV9
J: TRBJ1-2

CDR3: CASSVGSRIGRELTDTQYF
length: 19
V: TRBV9
J: TRBJ2-3

CDR3: CASSSKKGTVNEQFF
length: 15
V: TRBV7-9
J: TRBJ2-1

CDR3: CASTLTSGTIDTSTDTQYF
length: 19
V: TRBV27
J: TRBJ2-3

CDR3: CASSLAPGQGQETQYF
length: 16
V: TRBV5-1
J: TRBJ2-5

CDR3: CASTTPGQGSTDTQYF
length: 16
V: TRBV6-6
J: TRBJ2-3

CDR3: CASSPTPDRLNYGYTF
length: 16
V: TRBV5-1
J: TRBJ1-2

CDR3: CASSGQGVGQPQHF
length: 14
V: TRBV19
J: TRBJ1-5

CDR3: CASSLGGQDNEQFF
length: 14
V: TRBV7-2
J: TRBJ2-1

CDR3: CASSPPGAGGNNEQFF
length: 16
V: TRBV9
J: TRBJ2-1

CDR3: CASSPNSGRAYEQYF
length: 15
V: TRBV4-3
J: TRBJ2-7